These 29 T cell receptor beta chains came from one sample sequenced in a study of blood T cell repertoires in COVID-19. Assay: immunoSEQ multiplex PCR; the TCRdb copy retains only in-frame clones and omits some. The sample has approximately 250,000 clones, roughly 84% seen once. Sample: peripheral blood. Source of these receptors: a woman aged 40-49 years who had recovered from COVID-19.

The chain carries TRBV5-5 and TRBJ2-3; 8 bases fit TRBD2. The CDR3 extends over 14 amino acids. Germline V CDR1 and CDR2: SGHKS, YYEKEE (reference sequence). Trimming took 3 bases from V and 6 from J; bases not matched to a gene: 6. CDR3 protein: CASSSGGAVDTQYF. The CDR3 DNA follows: TGTGCCAGCAGCTCCGGGGGGGCGGTGGATACGCAGTATTTT.

The rearrangement links TRBV27 to TRBJ2-7; D is uncertain. The germline V and J ends were trimmed by 5 bases and 3 bases, with 20 bases remaining between them. CDR1 MNHEY and CDR2 SMNVEV come from the germline V gene (reference sequence). The CDR3 has 16 amino acids. The CDR3 nucleotides read TGTGCCAGCAGTCCCCGGGTCCAAGCGACCCACTACGAGCAGTACTTC. It encodes CASSPRVQATHYEQYF.

The chain recombines TRBV7-8 with TRBJ2-1; D is ambiguous. The CDR3 extends over 13 amino acids. The germline V gene has CDR1 SGHVS and CDR2 FQNEAQ. Trimming shortened V by 0 bases and J by 5 bases, and 5 bases separated the two germline ends. The CDR3 protein is CASSLAIDNEQFF. The CDR3 DNA reads as TGTGCCAGCAGCTTAGCGATAGACAATGAGCAGTTCTTC. The whole variable domain, remainder taken from reference TRBV7-8 and TRBJ2-1, is GAGVSQSPRYKVAKRGQDVALRCDPISGHVSLFWYQQALGQGPEFLTYFQNEAQLDKSGLPSDRFFAERPEGSVSTLKIQRTQQEDSAVYLCASSLAIDNEQFFGPGTRLTVL.

The rearrangement joins TRBV7-2 to TRBJ1-2; 9 bases align to TRBD1. The V segment lost 4 bases and the J segment 8 bases; nucleotides outside the gene matches: 5. The CDR3 is 13 residues long. CDR1 and CDR2 (germline): SGHTA, FQGNSA. In DNA, the CDR3 is TGTGCCAGCAGCTGGGACAGGGTTGGCGGCTACACCTTC. Its translation: CASSWDRVGGYTF. The full variable domain, rest sourced from reference TRBV7-2 and TRBJ1-2, is GAGVSQSPSNKVTEKGKDVELRCDPISGHTALYWYRQSLGQGLEFLIYFQGNSAPDKSGLPSDRFSAERTGGSVSTLTIQRTQQEDSAVYLCASSWDRVGGYTFGSGTRLTVV.

V gene TRBV29-1 combines with J gene TRBJ1-2, with TRBD1 matching 9 bases. The germline gives CDR1 SQVTM, CDR2 ANQGSEA. After removal of 4 bases from V and 10 bases from J, the junction contained 7 bases not matched to a gene. This CDR3 contains 12 residues. The CDR3 spells CSVGGTGTFYTF. DNA of the CDR3: TGCAGCGTTGGGGGGACAGGGACGTTCTACACCTTC.

In its sample, this clone was seen a few times. The chain is built from TRBV5-5 and TRBJ2-7; 11 bases map to TRBD1. The germline V gene has CDR1 SGHKS and CDR2 YYEKEE (reference sequence). The CDR3 extends over 15 amino acids. V trimming: 0 bases; J trimming: 6 bases; junction bases outside the gene matches: 5. DNA of the CDR3: TGTGCCAGCAGCTTGGCCGGGACAGGGGGTACCGAGCAGTACTTC. It yields the protein CASSLAGTGGTEQYF.

The rearrangement uses TRBV7-9 and TRBJ2-7; D unclear. The CDR3 consists of 14 residues. V lost 0 bases to trimming and J lost 3 bases, with 9 bases between them. The germline V gene encodes CDR1 SEHNR and CDR2 FQNEAQ (reference sequence). CDR3 sequence (DNA): TGTGCCAGCAGCTTAGCGCTAACTTACTACGAGCAGTACTTC. Its translation: CASSLALTYYEQYF.

The chain recombines TRBV12-3 or TRBV12-4 with TRBJ2-1; D uncertain. The CDR3 length is 11 residues. Trimming removed 6 bases at V and 8 bases at J, with 8 bases between. The chain's CDR3 is CASSQNDEQFF. The CDR3, as DNA: TGTGCCAGCAGCCAGAACGATGAGCAGTTCTTC.

V usage is TRBV9 and J usage is TRBJ1-6; 7 nucleotides align to TRBD1. The CDR3 runs 14 residues. Germline CDR1 reads SGDLS; CDR2 reads YYNGEE. Losses at the gene ends were 6 bases for V and 5 bases for J; bases not matched to a gene: 5. The CDR3 coding sequence is TGTGCCAGCACCCAGGGACAGAATAATTCACCCCTCCACTTT. It encodes CASTQGQNNSPLHF.

The V call is TRBV28, the J call TRBJ1-1; 7 bases map to TRBD1. V dropped 3 bases and J dropped 0; count of bases not matched to a gene: 4. Germline lookup yields CDR1 MDHEN and CDR2 SYDVKM. The CDR3 is made up of 15 amino acids. CDR3 loop: CASSFNGQVNTEAFF. DNA of the CDR3: TGTGCCAGCAGTTTCAACGGACAGGTGAACACTGAAGCTTTCTTT.

As concerns this clone: An end of the junction does not agree with germline; a read error may underlie this. V is TRBV7-7 and J is TRBJ2-2, with D possibly being TRBD2 (5 bases). Germline CDR1 and CDR2: SSHAT and FNYEAQ (reference sequence). The CDR3 is 16 residues long. CDR3 in DNA: TGTGCTAGCAGCCAATCGGCCGGGGAGCCCACCGGGGAGCTGTTTTTT. Amino acid sequence: CASSQSAGEPTGELFF. Combining the CDR3 with reference TRBV7-7 and TRBJ2-2 gives the whole variable domain GAGVSQSPRYKVTKRGQDVTLRCDPISSHATLYWYQQALGQGPEFLTYFNYEAQPDKSGLPSDRFSAERPEGSISTLTIQRTEQRDSAMYRCASSQSAGEPTGELFFGEGSRLTVL.

This chain uses TRBV6-2 or TRBV6-3 with TRBJ2-5; D uncertain. The CDR3 extends over 13 amino acids. Germline assignment: CDR1 MNHEY and CDR2 SVGEGT. V was cut by 5 bases and J by 2 bases, with 9 bases left in between. The CDR3 DNA reads TGTGCCAGCAGTCAGATGAATCAAGAGACCCAGTACTTC. Protein: CASSQMNQETQYF.

The chain carries TRBV5-1 and TRBJ1-5; possible D gene TRBD1, 6 bases. CDR1 is SGHRS and CDR2 is YFSETQ in the germline V gene. CDR3 length: 14 residues. Trimming removed 3 bases at V and 4 bases at J, with 11 bases between. Here the CDR3 DNA reads TGCGCCAGCAGCTCGACAGGCAAGAATCAGCCCCAGCATTTT. Residues: CASSSTGKNQPQHF.

The V call is TRBV7-2, the J call TRBJ1-6, with D perhaps matching TRBD1 (5 bases). The ends were cut back, 1 base at V and 8 bases at J, with 12 bases in the middle. Looked up from germline, CDR1 is SGHTA and CDR2 is FQGNSA. The CDR3 covers 15 residues. CDR3 nucleotide sequence: TGTGCCAGCAGCTTAGACCAGGGTCTTCATTCACCCCTCCACTTT. Translation: CASSLDQGLHSPLHF.

The V call is TRBV6-5, the J call TRBJ2-7, with 8 nucleotides matching TRBD1. This CDR3 region has 12 residues. V shed 4 bases and J 6 bases; nucleotides not matched to a gene: 2. Germline V gene data show CDR1 as MNHEY and CDR2 as SVGAGI. CDR3 amino acids: CASSSTGGEQYF. The CDR3 region has the DNA TGTGCCAGCAGTTCCACAGGGGGCGAGCAGTACTTC.

V gene TRBV5-1 combines with J gene TRBJ2-2; 9 bases line up with TRBD1. This CDR3 contains 15 residues. Germline-derived CDR1 and CDR2 are SGHRS and YFSETQ. The V segment lost 7 bases and the J segment 4 bases; nucleotides outside the gene matches: 8. This CDR3 is CASVRGQGGTGELFF. CDR3 DNA sequence: TGCGCCAGCGTTAGGGGACAGGGAGGCACCGGGGAGCTGTTTTTT.

The J gene is TRBJ2-7, the V gene TRBV2, with a tentative D call TRBD1 (6 bases). CDR3 size: 12 residues. Per germline, CDR1 SNHLY and CDR2 FYNNEI. The germline V and J ends were trimmed by 7 bases and 7 bases, with 14 bases remaining between them. CDR3 residues: CASTWPGQEQYF. Written as DNA, the CDR3 is TGTGCCAGCACTTGGCCAGGACAGGAGCAGTACTTC.

The chain is built from TRBV30 and TRBJ2-4, with unresolved D. The V gene lost 2 bases and the J gene lost 1 base, with 3 bases spanning the gap. The CDR3 extends over 12 amino acids. The V gene's germline CDR1 is GTSNPN and CDR2 SVGIG (reference sequence). CDR3 in DNA: TGTGCCTGGAGTCTGGCCAAAAACATTCAGTACTTC. Translation gives CAWSLAKNIQYF.

This chain uses TRBV11-3 with TRBJ2-1, with D possibly TRBD2 on 5 matching bases. The V and J ends lost 1 base and 7 bases respectively, with 8 bases between them. Per the germline V gene, CDR1 is SGHNT and CDR2 is YENEEA. There are 13 residues in the CDR3. The CDR3 DNA reads as TGTGCCAGCAGCTTAGTACTAGTTAATGAGCAGTTCTTC. This translates into CASSLVLVNEQFF.

V usage is TRBV2 and J usage is TRBJ2-5, with 13 bases fitting TRBD2. V dropped 4 bases and J dropped 0; count of bases not matched to a gene: 14. The CDR3 extends over 20 amino acids. The germline V gene has CDR1 SNHLY and CDR2 FYNNEI. CDR3 region: CASSVIAGLAGDTYQETQYF. The DNA for the CDR3 is TGTGCCAGCAGTGTTATTGCCGGACTAGCGGGGGACACGTACCAAGAGACCCAGTACTTC.

The CDR3 coding sequence is TGTGCCAGCAGTGAACTAGCGGGGGTTTACAATGAGCAGTTCTTC. Translated, it gives CASSELAGVYNEQFF. V usage is TRBV9 and J usage is TRBJ2-1, with 11 bases matching TRBD2. V gave up 5 bases and J gave up 4 bases; unmatched junction bases: 5. CDR3 length equals 15 residues. The germline V gene encodes CDR1 SGDLS and CDR2 YYNGEE. The full variable domain, completed using reference TRBV9 and TRBJ2-1, is DSGVTQTPKHLITATGQRVTLRCSPRSGDLSVYWYQQSLDQGLQFLIQYYNGEERAKGNILERFSAQQFPDLHSELNLSSLELGDSALYFCASSELAGVYNEQFFGPGTRLTVL.

The chain links TRBV4-1 to TRBJ2-7; no definite D call. Between the trimmed V and J ends, which lost 0 bases and 4 bases, there was a span of 10 bases. This CDR3 has 14 amino acids. Germline-derived CDR1 and CDR2 are MGHRA and YSYEKL. The CDR3 coding sequence is TGCGCCAGCAGCCAAGATCTAGTTGGTTACGAGCAGTACTTC. Amino acids: CASSQDLVGYEQYF.

The V gene is TRBV7-2, the J gene TRBJ1-5; 7 nucleotides align to TRBD1. V lost 1 base and J lost 7; bases outside the gene matches: 13. The CDR3 contains 17 residues. Germline V gene data show CDR1 as SGHTA and CDR2 as FQGNSA. This chain's CDR3 is CASSLEWGQGGRQPQHF. The CDR3 DNA sequence: TGTGCCAGCAGCTTAGAGTGGGGGCAGGGGGGACGCCAGCCCCAGCATTTT. Variable domain in full (rest from reference TRBV7-2 and TRBJ1-5): GAGVSQSPSNKVTEKGKDVELRCDPISGHTALYWYRQSLGQGLEFLIYFQGNSAPDKSGLPSDRFSAERTGGSVSTLTIQRTQQEDSAVYLCASSLEWGQGGRQPQHFGDGTRLSIL.

The V and J genes are TRBV11-3 and TRBJ2-5; TRBD1 agrees at 8 bases. The CDR3 loop spans 16 amino acids. V was clipped by 4 bases and J by 4 bases; unmatched bases: 11. CDR1 is SGHNT, CDR2 YENEEA, per germline. The CDR3 DNA reads TGTGCCAGCAGCTCACCAGGACAGGGTAATGCAGAGACCCAGTACTTC. It yields the protein CASSSPGQGNAETQYF.

V and J are TRBV3-1 (or the pseudogene TRBV3-2) and TRBJ1-1; tentative D call: TRBD1 (5 bases). There are 12 residues in the CDR3. Germline CDR1 reads LGHDT; CDR2 reads YNNKEL (reference sequence). V lost 5 bases and J 6 bases, leaving 10 bases between the germline ends. The CDR3 nucleotides read TGTGCCAGCAGCAGGGAGGGGTCTGAAGCTTTCTTT. It yields the protein CASSREGSEAFF.

A note on this clone: This sample also contains other DNA sequences that code for the same CDR3. CDR3 in amino acids: CASTENPQDRGNQPQHF. Here the CDR3 DNA reads TGTGCCAGTACCGAAAATCCCCAGGATAGGGGGAATCAGCCCCAGCATTTT. The rearrangement uses TRBV19 and TRBJ1-5; D possibly corresponds to TRBD1 (6 bases). The V gene lost 7 bases and the J gene lost 4 bases, with 23 bases spanning the gap. This CDR3 spans 17 amino acids. The germline CDR1 and CDR2 sequences are LNHDA and SQIVND (reference sequence).

This chain connects TRBV9 to TRBJ1-3; 7 bases map to TRBD1. The length of the CDR3 is 15 residues. Germline values: CDR1 SGDLS, CDR2 YYNGEE. V shed 4 bases, J shed 2 bases, and the junction held 6 bases outside the gene matches. The CDR3 region has the DNA TGTGCCAGCAGCTCACCAGGGGGAACTGGAAACACCATATATTTT. This encodes CASSSPGGTGNTIYF. Drawing the rest from reference TRBV9 and TRBJ1-3, the complete variable domain is DSGVTQTPKHLITATGQRVTLRCSPRSGDLSVYWYQQSLDQGLQFLIQYYNGEERAKGNILERFSAQQFPDLHSELNLSSLELGDSALYFCASSSPGGTGNTIYFGEGSWLTVV.

As concerns this clone: A read error may account for a junction end that differs from germline. This chain links TRBV3-1 (or the pseudogene TRBV3-2) with TRBJ1-4, with D maybe TRBD1 (6 bases). From germline, CDR1 is LGHDT and CDR2 YNNKEL (reference sequence). CDR3 size: 11 residues. CDR3 sequence reads: CASSGGAAFRF. As DNA, the CDR3 is TGTGCCAGCAGCGGGGGGGCAGCATTTCGTTTT.

The rearrangement links TRBV9 to TRBJ2-3; TRBD1 matches at 8 bases. J gave up 2 bases and V 3 bases, and 5 bases lay outside the gene matches. Germline V gene data show CDR1 as SGDLS and CDR2 as YYNGEE. The CDR3 totals 15 residues. CDR3 nucleotide sequence: TGTGCCAGCAGCGAGCGGACAGGGCACACAGATACGCAGTATTTT. Residues: CASSERTGHTDTQYF.